These 18 T cell receptor beta chains originate from one sample sequenced in a study of T cells in Graves' hyperthyroidism and ophthalmopathy. Amplification of TCR beta CDR3 regions was performed using RNA transcripts as template. Initially, a first-round RT-PCR of the TCR CDR3 employed the HTBI primer set. TCRdb itself ran the multiplex PCR reads through MiXCR, one entry per CDR3 protein. The sample has 250,000 to 400,000 distinct CDR3 sequences, 12% to 15% seen once. Sequencing was done on a sample of blood. These receptors originate from a woman in her 40s with Graves' ophthalmopathy.

CDR3 sequence (DNA): TGCAGCGTTCTACCGGCCAAGACAGGACATGAGCAAAAACTGTTTTTT. Translated, it gives CSVLPAKTGHEQKLFF. The genes are TRBV29-1 and TRBJ1-4, with D perhaps TRBD1 (6 bases). The CDR3 contains 16 residues. V lost 5 bases and J lost 9, with 25 bases in between. Germline CDR1 and CDR2: SQVTM and ANQGSEA.

This clonotype has just a few counts. The chain joins TRBV2 to TRBJ2-5; 7 nucleotides agree with TRBD1. J lost 7 bases, V lost 7 bases, and 21 bases had no gene match. There are 17 residues in the CDR3. Germline CDR1 is SNHLY and CDR2 is FYNNEI. This chain's CDR3 is CASITQQGQVLEGTQYF. In DNA, the CDR3 is TGTGCCAGCATTACCCAACAGGGGCAGGTCTTAGAAGGGACCCAGTACTTC.

This clonotype has just a few counts. The chain links TRBV7-8 to TRBJ1-3, with unresolved D. CDR1 and CDR2 from the germline V gene are SGHVS and FQNEAQ. V was clipped by 8 bases and J by 0 bases, with 14 bases between them. The CDR3 has 15 residues. The CDR3 DNA is TGTGCCAGCCGCTGGGCCATCGACTCTGGAAACACCATATATTTT. Protein sequence: CASRWAIDSGNTIYF. Supplemented by reference TRBV7-8 and TRBJ1-3, the full variable domain reads GAGVSQSPRYKVAKRGQDVALRCDPISGHVSLFWYQQALGQGPEFLTYFQNEAQLDKSGLPSDRFFAERPEGSVSTLKIQRTQQEDSAVYLCASRWAIDSGNTIYFGEGSWLTVV.

This clonotype was observed at least ten times. The chain joins TRBV24-1 to TRBJ2-3, with TRBD1 matching over 8 bases. This CDR3 contains 17 residues. Germline V gives CDR1 KGHDR, CDR2 SFDVKD. The trim removed 4 bases at V and 0 bases at J, leaving 8 bases unmatched. The CDR3 DNA follows: TGTGCCACCAGTGAGCCCGGACAGGGCCTAAGCACAGATACGCAGTATTTT. Its protein product is CATSEPGQGLSTDTQYF.

Note on this clonotype: Since no conserved phenylalanine or tryptophan closes the CDR3, a read error is the likely cause. Here the CDR3 reads CASSTSPTSRETQYV. The DNA for the CDR3 is TGTGCCAGTAGTACTAGCCCGACAAGTCGAGAGACCCAGTACGTC. The chain has TRBV19 and TRBJ2-5; possibly TRBD2 for D (5 bases). Germline CDR1 LNHDA, CDR2 SQIVND (reference sequence). This CDR3 is 15 amino acids long. Trimming took 4 bases from V and 4 from J, leaving 16 bases between them.

This clonotype was counted ten times or more. The rearrangement joins TRBV20-1 to TRBJ2-7; the D call may be TRBD1 or TRBD2 (5 bases each). CDR3 size: 13 residues. Trimming took 3 bases from V and 2 from J, leaving 11 bases between them. In germline, CDR1 is DFQATT, CDR2 SNEGSKA (reference sequence). This chain's CDR3 is CSARRDAPYEQYF. The CDR3 DNA is TGCAGTGCTAGGAGGGACGCACCCTACGAGCAGTACTTC.

Ten or more counts support this clonotype. The chain employs TRBV12-3 or TRBV12-4 and TRBJ2-1, with 7 bases fitting TRBD2. The ends lost 5 bases at V and 5 bases at J; junction bases unmatched: 6. The CDR3 spans 14 residues. CDR3: CASSPQRGDNEQFF. The CDR3 nucleotides read TGTGCCAGCAGTCCACAACGGGGGGACAATGAGCAGTTCTTC.

The rearrangement links TRBV20-1 to TRBJ2-6; D is possibly TRBD1 (6 bases). V was pared by 6 bases and J by 13 bases, with 16 bases between. Germline V gives CDR1 DFQATT, CDR2 SNEGSKA (reference sequence). The CDR3 is made up of 12 amino acids. CDR3 residues: CSALTGSWVLTF. The CDR3 coding sequence is TGCAGTGCCCTAACAGGGTCGTGGGTCCTGACTTTC.

This clonotype was seen repeatedly, ten times or more. CDR3 sequence: CASSSARRGNTEAFF. The CDR3 DNA reads TGTGCCAGCAGTTCCGCCCGACGGGGAAACACTGAAGCTTTCTTT. This chain uses TRBV12-3 or TRBV12-4 with TRBJ1-1; D gene uncertain. V was shortened by 4 bases and J by 2 bases, with 14 bases between the two germline ends. This CDR3 spans 15 amino acids.

Note on this clonotype: A much larger clone differs from this one at a single base, so this may be a read error. The rearrangement joins TRBV2 to TRBJ1-4; D gene unclear. Germline V gene sequence: CDR1 SNHLY, CDR2 FYNNEI. This CDR3 is 14 amino acids long. CDR3 loop: CASKSTVTNEKPFF. DNA for the CDR3: TGTGCCAGCAAGTCGACGGTTACTAATGAAAAACCGTTTTTT.

This clonotype was picked up many times. The rearrangement uses TRBV20-1 and TRBJ1-1; 7 bases match TRBD1. The length of the CDR3 is 12 residues. CDR1 and CDR2 (germline): DFQATT, SNEGSKA (reference sequence). With V trimmed by 3 bases and J by 6 bases, 4 bases remained unmatched. The CDR3 spells CSASQGESEAFF. Written as DNA, the CDR3 is TGCAGTGCTAGTCAGGGGGAGTCTGAAGCTTTCTTT.

This clonotype was observed at least ten times. This chain uses TRBV27 with TRBJ1-1, with TRBD1 identical over 11 bases. The germline V gene encodes CDR1 MNHEY and CDR2 SMNVEV (reference sequence). J lost 3 bases, V lost 5 bases, and 11 bases had no gene match. The CDR3 has 17 residues. The CDR3 DNA reads TGTGCCAGCAGTCCTGTCCCCGGGACAGGGGGTCACACTGAAGCTTTCTTT. This encodes CASSPVPGTGGHTEAFF.

This clonotype was picked up many times. The rearrangement links TRBV5-1 to TRBJ1-2, with TRBD1 matching 9 bases. There are 14 residues in the CDR3. V was pared by 2 bases and J by 6 bases, with 5 bases of the junction left unmatched. Germline CDR1 SGHRS, CDR2 YFSETQ. The CDR3, as DNA: TGCGCCAGCAGCTTACAGGGGGCTCTAGATGGCTACACCTTC. Protein sequence: CASSLQGALDGYTF.

This clonotype was seen many times. V is TRBV7-8 and J is TRBJ2-7; 12 positions match TRBD2. The V gene end was trimmed by 5 bases and the J gene end by 7 bases; junction bases not matched to a gene: 12. The CDR3 consists of 16 residues. Germline lookup yields CDR1 SGHVS and CDR2 FQNEAQ. The CDR3 region is CASSTRLAGAVGEQYF. CDR3 sequence (DNA): TGTGCCAGCAGCACCAGACTAGCGGGAGCGGTGGGGGAGCAGTACTTC. Together with reference TRBV7-8 and TRBJ2-7, the CDR3 gives the full variable domain: GAGVSQSPRYKVAKRGQDVALRCDPISGHVSLFWYQQALGQGPEFLTYFQNEAQLDKSGLPSDRFFAERPEGSVSTLKIQRTQQEDSAVYLCASSTRLAGAVGEQYFGPGTRLTVT.

This clonotype was detected once. The rearrangement links TRBV4-1 to TRBJ2-2; unclear D gene. Germline CDR1 is MGHRA and CDR2 is YSYEKL. V dropped 0 bases and J dropped 7 bases, with 9 bases sitting between them. The length of the CDR3 is 14 residues. Here the CDR3 reads CASSQDLGIGELFF. The CDR3 DNA reads as TGCGCCAGCAGCCAAGATTTGGGAATCGGGGAGCTGTTTTTT.

This clonotype was seen many times. The V gene is TRBV20-1, the J gene TRBJ1-1; D is ambiguous. The germline CDR1 and CDR2 sequences are DFQATT and SNEGSKA (reference sequence). V shed 6 bases and J shed 3 bases, with 8 bases lying between them. This CDR3 region has 11 residues. The CDR3 loop reads CSAPSDTEAFF. The CDR3 DNA follows: TGCAGTGCCCCGAGTGACACTGAAGCTTTCTTT.

This clonotype was seen many times. The V and J genes are TRBV28 and TRBJ2-2; 14 positions agree with TRBD2. This CDR3 is built from 17 residues. V was clipped by 5 bases and J by 0 bases; unmatched bases: 2. Looked up from germline, CDR1 is MDHEN and CDR2 is SYDVKM. CDR3 loop: CASSPTSGRANTGELFF. The CDR3 region has the DNA TGTGCCAGCAGTCCGACTAGCGGGAGGGCGAACACCGGGGAGCTGTTTTTT. Full variable domain (outside the CDR3, taken from reference TRBV28 and TRBJ2-2): DVKVTQSSRYLVKRTGEKVFLECVQDMDHENMFWYRQDPGLGLRLIYFSYDVKMKEKGDIPEGYSVSREKKERFSLILESASTNQTSMYLCASSPTSGRANTGELFFGEGSRLTVL.

Many counts were recorded for this clonotype. This chain connects TRBV12-3 or TRBV12-4 to TRBJ1-1, with TRBD1 as a possible D gene (6 bases). The length of the CDR3 is 14 residues. The germline V and J ends were trimmed by 4 bases and 2 bases, with 11 bases remaining between them. The CDR3 sequence is CASSSGVINTEAFF. In nucleotides, the CDR3 is TGTGCCAGCAGTTCAGGGGTTATAAACACTGAAGCTTTCTTT.